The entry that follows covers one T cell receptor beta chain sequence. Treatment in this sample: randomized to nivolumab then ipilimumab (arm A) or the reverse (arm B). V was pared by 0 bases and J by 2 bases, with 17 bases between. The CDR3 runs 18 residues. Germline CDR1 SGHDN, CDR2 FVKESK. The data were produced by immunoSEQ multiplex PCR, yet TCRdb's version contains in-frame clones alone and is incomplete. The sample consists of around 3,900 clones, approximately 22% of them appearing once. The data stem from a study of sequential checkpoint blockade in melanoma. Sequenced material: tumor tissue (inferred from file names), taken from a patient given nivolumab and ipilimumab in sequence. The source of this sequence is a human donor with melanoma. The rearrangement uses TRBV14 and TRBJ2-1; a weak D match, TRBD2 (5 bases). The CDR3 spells CASSQDWGTRRTYNEQFF. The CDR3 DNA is TGTGCCAGCAGCCAAGATTGGGGTACTAGACGAACCTACAATGAGCAGTTCTTC.